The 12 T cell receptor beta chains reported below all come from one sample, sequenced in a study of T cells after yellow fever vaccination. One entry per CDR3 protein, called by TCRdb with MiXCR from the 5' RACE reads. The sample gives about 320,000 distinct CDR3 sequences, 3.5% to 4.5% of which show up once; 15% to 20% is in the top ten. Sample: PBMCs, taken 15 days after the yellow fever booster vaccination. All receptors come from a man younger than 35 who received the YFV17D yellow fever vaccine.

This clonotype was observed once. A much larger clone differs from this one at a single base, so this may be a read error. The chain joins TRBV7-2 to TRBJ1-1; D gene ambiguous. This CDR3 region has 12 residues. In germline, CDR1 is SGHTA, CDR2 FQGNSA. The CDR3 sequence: CASSLAPTEDFF. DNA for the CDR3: TGTGCCAGCAGCTTAGCGCCCACTGAAGATTTCTTT.

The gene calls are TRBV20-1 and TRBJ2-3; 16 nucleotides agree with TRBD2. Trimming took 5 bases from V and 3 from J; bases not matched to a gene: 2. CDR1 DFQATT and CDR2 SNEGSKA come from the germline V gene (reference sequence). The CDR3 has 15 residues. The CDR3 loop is CSAGTSGGETDTQYF. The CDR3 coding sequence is TGCAGTGCTGGGACTAGCGGGGGGGAGACAGATACGCAGTATTTT.

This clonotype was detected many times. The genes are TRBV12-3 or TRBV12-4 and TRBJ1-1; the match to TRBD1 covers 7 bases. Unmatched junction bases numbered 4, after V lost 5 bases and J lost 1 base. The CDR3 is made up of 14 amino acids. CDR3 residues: CASSLRGTNTEAFF. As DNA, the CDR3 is TGTGCCAGCAGTCTCAGGGGGACGAACACTGAAGCTTTCTTT.

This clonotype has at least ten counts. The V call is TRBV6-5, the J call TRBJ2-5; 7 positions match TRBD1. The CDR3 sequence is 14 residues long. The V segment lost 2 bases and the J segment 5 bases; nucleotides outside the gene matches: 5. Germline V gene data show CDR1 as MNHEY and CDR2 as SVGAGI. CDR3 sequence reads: CASSYAGTEETQYF. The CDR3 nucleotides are TGTGCCAGCAGTTACGCCGGGACAGAGGAGACCCAGTACTTC.

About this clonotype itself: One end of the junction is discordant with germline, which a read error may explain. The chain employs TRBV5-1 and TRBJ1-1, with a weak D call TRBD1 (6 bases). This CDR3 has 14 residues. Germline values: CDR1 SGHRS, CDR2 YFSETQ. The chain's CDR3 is CASSFWGAGTGAFF. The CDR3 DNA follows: TGCGCCAGCAGCTTCTGGGGGGCGGGCACTGGAGCTTTCTTT.

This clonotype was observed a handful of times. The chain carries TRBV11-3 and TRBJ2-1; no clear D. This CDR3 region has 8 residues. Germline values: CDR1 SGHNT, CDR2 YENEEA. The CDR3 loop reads CVYGEQFF. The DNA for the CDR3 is TGTGTATACGGTGAGCAGTTCTTC.

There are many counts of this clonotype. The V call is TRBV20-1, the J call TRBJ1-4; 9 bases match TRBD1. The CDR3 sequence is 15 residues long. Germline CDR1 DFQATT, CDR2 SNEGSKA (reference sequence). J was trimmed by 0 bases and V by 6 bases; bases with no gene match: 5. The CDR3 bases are TGCAGTGCGGGGGACAGGGTAGCAACTAATGAAAAACTGTTTTTT. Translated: CSAGDRVATNEKLFF.

CDR3 coding DNA: TGTGCCAGCAGTTTCTGGGAAGCCTATAATTCACCCCTCCACTTT. Encoded protein: CASSFWEAYNSPLHF. The chain has TRBV12-3 or TRBV12-4 and TRBJ1-6; D remains ambiguous. The CDR3 is 15 residues long. Trimming shortened V by 3 bases and J by 2 bases, and 8 bases separated the two germline ends.

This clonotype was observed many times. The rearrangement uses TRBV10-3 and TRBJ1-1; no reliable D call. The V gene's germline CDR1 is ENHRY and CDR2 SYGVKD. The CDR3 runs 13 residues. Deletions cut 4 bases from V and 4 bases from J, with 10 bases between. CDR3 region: CAISVLSGTEAFF. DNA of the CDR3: TGTGCCATCAGTGTGTTATCGGGCACTGAAGCTTTCTTT.

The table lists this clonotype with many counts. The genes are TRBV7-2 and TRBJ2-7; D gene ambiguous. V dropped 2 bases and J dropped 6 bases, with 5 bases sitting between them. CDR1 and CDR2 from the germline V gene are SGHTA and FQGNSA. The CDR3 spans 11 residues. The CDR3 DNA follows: TGTGCCAGCAGCTTATCTATCGAGCAGTACTTC. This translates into CASSLSIEQYF.

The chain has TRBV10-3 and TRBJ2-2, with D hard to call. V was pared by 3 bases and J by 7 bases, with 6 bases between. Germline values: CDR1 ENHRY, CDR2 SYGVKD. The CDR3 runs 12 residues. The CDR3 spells CAISEILGELFF. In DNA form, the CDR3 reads TGTGCCATCAGTGAAATTCTCGGGGAGCTGTTTTTT.

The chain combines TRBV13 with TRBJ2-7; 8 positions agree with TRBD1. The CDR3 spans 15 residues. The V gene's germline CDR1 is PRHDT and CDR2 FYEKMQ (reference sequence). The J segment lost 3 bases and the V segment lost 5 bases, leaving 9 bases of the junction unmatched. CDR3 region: CASSGDRKPYYEQYF. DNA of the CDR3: TGTGCCAGCAGCGGGGACAGGAAACCTTACTACGAGCAGTACTTC.